This TCR beta chain emerged from a study of control samples from healthy donors and cancer patients. Measured with immunoSEQ multiplex PCR; TCRdb has only the in-frame clones, and not every one. This table has around 100,000 clones, roughly 92% appearing once. The junction had 8 bases not matched to a gene; V was cut back by 6 bases and J by 7 bases. The CDR3 covers 13 residues. Sequencing used blood. The chain recombines TRBV12-3 or TRBV12-4 with TRBJ1-1; 7 bases are shared with TRBD1. The source of this sequence is a human donor in good health. The donor label of this sample is uncertain. The CDR3 loop is CASSLGTAIEAFF. CDR3 bases: TGTGCCAGCAGCCTAGGGACAGCAATTGAAGCTTTCTTT.